The rows below give T cell receptor beta chains drawn from one sample of a study of blood T cell repertoires in COVID-19. This table comes from immunoSEQ multiplex PCR, and its TCRdb copy is limited to in-frame clones, with some not included. The sample has some 190,000 clones, 80% seen once; the top ten hold approximately 15%. The sequenced sample was PBMCs or T cells enriched from blood (not recorded which). The source of these receptors is a man in his sixties who had been exposed to COVID-19. Both conserved end residues are part of each CDR3. The D gene is left open where the match is weak. The size of a clone is reported for some rows only, either as once, few or many, or as a class for expanded clones.

>few|TRBD1|TRBV6-5|TRBJ1-2
CASSPNTGGYGYTF
TGTGCCAGCAGCCCAAATACAGGGGGCTACGGCTACACCTTC
>NA|NA|TRBV6-2/TRBV6-3|TRBJ2-1
CASSYPLGSAYNEQFF
TGTGCCAGCAGTTACCCCCTCGGGAGCGCCTACAATGAGCAGTTCTTC
>NA|NA|TRBV28|TRBJ2-5
CASSAPLAKETQYF
TGTGCCAGCAGTGCCCCCCTAGCGAAAGAGACCCAGTACTTC
>NA|TRBD2|TRBV14|TRBJ2-7
CASSLSGAYEQYF
TGTGCCAGCAGCCTCAGCGGGGCCTACGAGCAGTACTTC
>NA|TRBD2|TRBV7-9|TRBJ2-3
CASSLVVSSSGITDTQYF
TGTGCCAGCAGCTTAGTGGTTTCGTCCAGCGGGATTACAGATACGCAGTATTTT
>once|TRBD2|TRBV28|TRBJ2-5
CASSLSGTSGQETQYF
TGTGCCAGCAGTTTATCAGGGACTAGCGGCCAAGAGACCCAGTACTTC
>NA|NA|TRBV11-2|TRBJ2-1
CASSFLRGSYNEQFF
TGTGCCAGCAGCTTCCTCCGCGGTTCCTACAATGAGCAGTTCTTC
>NA|NA|TRBV9|TRBJ1-4
CASSVGGAREKLFF
TGTGCCAGCAGCGTAGGGGGCGCGAGAGAAAAACTGTTTTTT
>NA|TRBD2|TRBV9|TRBJ2-1
CASSVGGLAGGPNEQFF
TGTGCCAGCAGCGTTGGGGGACTAGCGGGAGGGCCAAATGAGCAGTTCTTC
>NA|NA|TRBV5-1|TRBJ1-5
CASSPHFGAGNQPQHF
TGCGCCAGCAGCCCCCATTTTGGGGCAGGCAATCAGCCCCAGCATTTT
>NA|TRBD2|TRBV10-3|TRBJ2-1
CAISELAGEYNEQFF
TGTGCCATCAGTGAGCTAGCGGGAGAGTACAATGAGCAGTTCTTC
>NA|TRBD2|TRBV27|TRBJ2-2
CASRTGGRANTGELFF
TGTGCCAGCAGGACGGGCGGGAGGGCGAACACCGGGGAGCTGTTTTTT
>NA|TRBD1|TRBV9|TRBJ1-5
CASSVDGRGQQPQHF
TGTGCCAGCAGCGTAGACGGCAGGGGGCAACAGCCCCAGCATTTT
>few|NA|TRBV6-5|TRBJ1-5
CASMRPAQPQHF
TGTGCCAGCATGAGGCCCGCTCAGCCCCAGCATTTT
>NA|NA|TRBV5-6|TRBJ2-1
CASSLVNRDFNNEQFF
TGTGCCAGCAGCTTGGTCAACAGGGATTTCAACAATGAGCAGTTCTTC
>few|TRBD1|TRBV27|TRBJ2-7
CASSLKGAFDEQYF
TGTGCCAGCAGTTTAAAGGGGGCATTCGACGAGCAGTACTTC
>NA|NA|TRBV19|TRBJ1-4
CASSTQATNEKLFF
TGTGCCAGTAGCACGCAGGCAACTAATGAAAAACTGTTTTTT
>NA|TRBD2|TRBV5-1|TRBJ2-1
CASAAGGTRRGNEQFF
TGCGCCAGCGCCGCGGGGGGGACTAGGCGTGGAAATGAGCAGTTCTTC
>NA|NA|TRBV5-4|TRBJ1-6
CASSSTGSPLHF
TGTGCCAGCAGCTCAACGGGTTCACCCCTCCACTTT
>NA|TRBD1|TRBV5-1|TRBJ2-6
CASSWGQGASSGANVLTF
TGCGCCAGCAGCTGGGGACAGGGGGCAAGCTCTGGGGCCAACGTCCTGACTTTC
>NA|NA|TRBV19|TRBJ1-1
CASSIVQGNTEAFF
TGTGCCAGTAGTATAGTACAGGGCAACACTGAAGCTTTCTTT
>once|NA|TRBV9|TRBJ2-7
CASSVVGSAEQYF
TGTGCCAGCAGCGTAGTCGGGTCCGCCGAGCAGTACTTC
>NA|TRBD1|TRBV6-6|TRBJ1-2
CASRDQDRAGYTF
TGTGCCAGCAGAGACCAAGACAGGGCTGGCTACACCTTC
>few|NA|TRBV15|TRBJ1-4
CATSTSRTGKLFF
TGTGCCACCTCAACTTCACGGACGGGGAAACTGTTTTTT
>NA|TRBD2|TRBV19|TRBJ2-4
CASSIKTSGVSIQYF
TGTGCCAGTAGTATTAAGACTAGCGGGGTGAGCATTCAGTACTTC
>NA|TRBD2|TRBV7-3|TRBJ2-1
CASSLGGRAINEQFF
TGTGCCAGCAGCTTAGGCGGGAGGGCGATCAATGAGCAGTTCTTC
>NA|NA|TRBV5-1|TRBJ1-1
CASSLEGRENTEAFF
TGCGCCAGCAGCTTGGAGGGGCGGGAGAACACTGAAGCTTTCTTT
>once|NA|TRBV19|TRBJ2-7
CASSLGSEQYF
TGTGCCAGTAGTTTGGGGAGCGAGCAGTACTTC
>NA|TRBD2|TRBV27|TRBJ2-7
CASSLAVSSGSFSYEQYF
TGTGCCAGCAGTTTAGCGGTGTCTAGCGGGTCCTTTTCCTACGAGCAGTACTTC
>NA|TRBD1|TRBV5-4|TRBJ2-4
CASSPTGGQNIQYF
TGTGCCAGCAGTCCGACAGGGGGCCAAAACATTCAGTACTTC
>NA|TRBD2|TRBV9|TRBJ2-7
CASSGGTSGTYEQYF
TGTGCCAGCAGCGGAGGGACTAGCGGGACCTACGAGCAGTACTTC
>NA|NA|TRBV7-9|TRBJ2-5
CASSFFGIGQTQYF
TGTGCCAGCAGCTTCTTCGGGATAGGACAGACCCAGTACTTC
>NA|TRBD2|TRBV10-3|TRBJ2-7
CAISSTSGRGSYEQYF
TGTGCCATCAGCTCCACTAGCGGGAGGGGGTCCTACGAGCAGTACTTC
>NA|NA|TRBV7-8|TRBJ1-6
CASSLVAGGLGSPLHF
TGTGCCAGCAGCTTAGTGGCGGGGGGCCTAGGGTCACCCCTCCACTTT
>many|NA|TRBV7-9|TRBJ1-1
CASSPGRENTEAFF
TGTGCCAGCAGCCCAGGGAGGGAGAACACTGAAGCTTTCTTT
>NA|TRBD2|TRBV5-4|TRBJ2-5
CATLSGSETQYF
TGTGCCACCCTAAGCGGGAGTGAGACCCAGTACTTC
>NA|NA|TRBV7-8|TRBJ1-1
CASSLDRVAEAFF
TGTGCCAGCAGCTTAGACAGGGTTGCTGAAGCTTTCTTT
>NA|NA|TRBV11-1|TRBJ1-2
CASSRWRSDGYTF
TGTGCCAGCAGCCGCTGGAGGTCGGATGGCTACACCTTC
>NA|NA|TRBV19|TRBJ2-7
CASSIHRDYEQYF
TGTGCCAGTAGTATTCACAGAGACTACGAGCAGTACTTC
>NA|TRBD1|TRBV7-2|TRBJ1-5
CASSPVGGAGQPQHF
TGTGCCAGCAGCCCTGTAGGGGGCGCCGGGCAGCCCCAGCATTTT
>NA|TRBD1|TRBV9|TRBJ1-6
CASSVDRGPNSPLHF
TGTGCCAGCAGCGTGGACAGGGGGCCTAATTCACCCCTCCACTTT
>once|NA|TRBV3-1/TRBV3-2|TRBJ1-2
CASSQHRASLYGYTF
TGTGCCAGCAGCCAACACAGGGCCTCCCTATATGGCTACACCTTC
>NA|TRBD1|TRBV3-1/TRBV3-2|TRBJ2-7
CASSLINAGQGAWQYF
TGTGCCAGCAGCCTTATCAATGCGGGACAGGGGGCTTGGCAGTACTTC
>NA|TRBD2|TRBV19|TRBJ2-1
CASSPLAGVDGNEQFF
TGTGCCAGTAGTCCCCTGGCGGGAGTCGACGGCAATGAGCAGTTCTTC
>once|NA|TRBV5-1|TRBJ2-3
CASSGRPASTDTQYF
TGCGCCAGCAGCGGCAGGCCAGCAAGCACAGATACGCAGTATTTT
>NA|TRBD2|TRBV9|TRBJ2-2
CASSVGGLAGVTGELFF
TGTGCCAGCAGCGTGGGAGGACTAGCGGGAGTTACCGGGGAGCTGTTTTTT
>NA|NA|TRBV9|TRBJ1-2
CASSAQGWGYTF
TGTGCCAGCAGCGCCCAGGGGTGGGGCTACACCTTC
>NA|NA|TRBV12-3/TRBV12-4|TRBJ1-4
CASRREGEKLFF
TGTGCCAGCAGGCGGGAGGGTGAAAAACTGTTTTTT
>NA|TRBD2|TRBV5-1|TRBJ2-7
CASSLVLAGGNHEQYF
TGCGCCAGCAGCTTGGTTCTAGCGGGAGGGAACCACGAGCAGTACTTC
>NA|NA|TRBV7-2|TRBJ1-2
CASSLVPAGSNYGYTF
TGTGCCAGCAGCTTAGTCCCGGCCGGGTCTAACTATGGCTACACCTTC
>NA|TRBD2|TRBV28|TRBJ2-7
CASRGTSVYEQYF
TGTGCCAGCAGGGGGACTAGCGTGTACGAGCAGTACTTC
>NA|TRBD1|TRBV7-6|TRBJ1-6
CASSLEDRNNSPLHF
TGTGCCAGCAGCTTAGAGGACAGGAATAATTCACCCCTCCACTTT
>NA|TRBD2|TRBV7-2|TRBJ2-2
CASSSEGLAGVHGELFF
TGTGCCAGCAGCTCAGAGGGACTAGCGGGAGTTCACGGGGAGCTGTTTTTT
>NA|TRBD2|TRBV30|TRBJ2-3
CAATSGGPQPPDTQYF
TGTGCCGCAACTAGCGGAGGTCCCCAACCACCAGATACGCAGTATTTT
>NA|TRBD1|TRBV19|TRBJ1-6
CASSANRGNSPLHF
TGTGCCAGTAGTGCAAACAGGGGGAATTCACCCCTCCACTTT
>NA|TRBD1|TRBV4-2|TRBJ1-2
CASSQGDSTYGYTF
TGTGCCAGCAGCCAAGGGGACAGCACGTATGGCTACACCTTC
>NA|TRBD2|TRBV7-3|TRBJ2-2
CASSLGLGTSGTNTGELFF
TGTGCCAGCAGCTTGGGGCTGGGGACTAGCGGGACCAACACCGGGGAGCTGTTTTTT
>few|NA|TRBV7-2|TRBJ2-2
CASSLQRGPGELFF
TGTGCCAGCAGCTTACAGCGCGGCCCCGGGGAGCTGTTTTTT
>NA|TRBD1|TRBV6-1|TRBJ1-2
CASSENPGGGYGYTF
TGTGCCAGCAGTGAAAACCCAGGGGGAGGCTATGGCTACACCTTC